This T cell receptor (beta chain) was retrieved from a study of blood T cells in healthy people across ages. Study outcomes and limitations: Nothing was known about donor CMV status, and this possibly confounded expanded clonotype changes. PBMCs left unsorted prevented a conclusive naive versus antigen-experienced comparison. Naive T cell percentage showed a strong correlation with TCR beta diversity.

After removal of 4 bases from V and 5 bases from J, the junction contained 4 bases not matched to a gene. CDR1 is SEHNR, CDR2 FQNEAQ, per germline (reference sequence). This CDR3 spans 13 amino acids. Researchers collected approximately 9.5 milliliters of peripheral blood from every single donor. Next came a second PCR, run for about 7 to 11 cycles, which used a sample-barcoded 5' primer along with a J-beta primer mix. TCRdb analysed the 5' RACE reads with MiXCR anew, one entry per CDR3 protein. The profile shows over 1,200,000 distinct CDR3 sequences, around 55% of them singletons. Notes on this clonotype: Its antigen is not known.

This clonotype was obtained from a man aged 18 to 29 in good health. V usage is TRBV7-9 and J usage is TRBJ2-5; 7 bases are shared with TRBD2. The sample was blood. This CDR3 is CASSYGEGETQYF. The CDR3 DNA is TGTGCCAGCAGCTATGGGGAGGGTGAGACCCAGTACTTC.